These T cell receptor beta chains were read from a single sample in a study of shared clonotypes between healthy human individuals. TCRdb's copy holds only in-frame clones and misses some; the assay was immunoSEQ multiplex PCR. The sample holds about 1.5 million clones; 95% to 99% are singletons and the top ten take less than 0.55%. Source material: naive CD4+ T cells sorted from blood. The receptors originated from a man under 40 in good health. Both conserved end residues are part of each CDR3. D genes are given only for firm matches.

TRBD1,TRBV28,TRBJ1-1,TGTGCCAGCAGTGAAGACAGGGGGCCGGGTACTGAAGCTTTCTTT,CASSEDRGPGTEAFF
-,TRBV5-1,TRBJ2-2,TGCGCCAGCAGCCCGGACGGGTCCGACACCGGGGAGCTGTTTTTT,CASSPDGSDTGELFF
TRBD1,TRBV5-4,TRBJ2-5,TGTGCCAGCAGAACAGGGACAGGGGAGACCCAGTACTTC,CASRTGTGETQYF
TRBD1,TRBV7-8,TRBJ2-5,TGTGCCAGCAGCCCCGGGACAGGTGAAGAGACCCAGTACTTC,CASSPGTGEETQYF
TRBD2,TRBV11-2,TRBJ2-1,TGTGCCAGCAGCTTAGAGGCGACGCTAGCGGGAGGGAATGAGCAGTTCTTC,CASSLEATLAGGNEQFF
-,TRBV9,TRBJ2-1,TGTGCCAGCAGCGCCGCAGGTGAGCAGTTCTTC,CASSAAGEQFF
TRBD1,TRBV5-4,TRBJ1-2,TGTGCCAGCAGCTTGGCAGGGGGTTCTAACTATGGCTACACCTTC,CASSLAGGSNYGYTF
TRBD2,TRBV10-2,TRBJ2-1,TGCGCCAGCAGTGAGTCCTTAGCGGGGAACAATGAGCAGTTCTTC,CASSESLAGNNEQFF
-,TRBV5-1,TRBJ1-4,TGCGCCAGCAGCTTGGGGTCCGTCCTGGGCGAAAAACTGTTTTTT,CASSLGSVLGEKLFF
-,TRBV7-9,TRBJ2-5,TGTGCCAGCAGTTTCCGTGGGTCCGGACAGCGGTACCAAGAGACCCAGTACTTC,CASSFRGSGQRYQETQYF